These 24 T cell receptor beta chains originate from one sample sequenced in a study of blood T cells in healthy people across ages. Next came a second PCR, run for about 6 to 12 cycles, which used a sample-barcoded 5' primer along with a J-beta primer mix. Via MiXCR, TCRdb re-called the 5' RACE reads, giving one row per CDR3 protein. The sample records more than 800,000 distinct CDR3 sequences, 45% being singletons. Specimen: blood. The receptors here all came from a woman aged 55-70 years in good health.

The CDR3: CASSLAPRVPYEQYF. Written as DNA, the CDR3 is TGCGCCAGCAGCTTGGCCCCCAGGGTACCTTACGAGCAGTACTTC. The rearrangement joins TRBV5-1 to TRBJ2-7; weak D call: TRBD1 (5 bases). The CDR3 is 15 residues long. The germline CDR1 and CDR2 sequences are SGHRS and YFSETQ. Trimming took 0 bases from V and 4 from J, leaving 14 bases between them.

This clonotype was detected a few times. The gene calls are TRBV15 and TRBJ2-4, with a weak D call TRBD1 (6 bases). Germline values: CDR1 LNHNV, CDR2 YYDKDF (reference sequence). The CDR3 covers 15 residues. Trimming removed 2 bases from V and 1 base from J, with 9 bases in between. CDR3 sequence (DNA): TGTGCCACCAGCAGACCAACAGGGGCCAAAAACATTCAGTACTTC. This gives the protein CATSRPTGAKNIQYF.

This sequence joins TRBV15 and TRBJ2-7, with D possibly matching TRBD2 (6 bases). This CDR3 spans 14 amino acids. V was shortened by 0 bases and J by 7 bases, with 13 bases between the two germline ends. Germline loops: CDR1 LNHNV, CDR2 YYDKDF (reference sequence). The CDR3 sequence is CATSRDGSGNEQYF. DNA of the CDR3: TGTGCCACCAGCAGAGACGGGAGTGGTAATGAGCAGTACTTC.

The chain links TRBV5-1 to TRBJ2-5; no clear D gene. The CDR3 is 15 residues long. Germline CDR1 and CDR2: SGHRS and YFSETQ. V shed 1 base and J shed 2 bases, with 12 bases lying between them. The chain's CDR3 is CASSLTVTQQETQYF. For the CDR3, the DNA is TGCGCCAGCAGCTTGACCGTGACTCAACAAGAGACCCAGTACTTC.

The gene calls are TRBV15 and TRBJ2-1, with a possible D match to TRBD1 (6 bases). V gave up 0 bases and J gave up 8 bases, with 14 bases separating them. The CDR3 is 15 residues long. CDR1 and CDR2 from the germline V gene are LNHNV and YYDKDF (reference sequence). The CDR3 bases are TGTGCCACCAGCAGAGATGATAATGCAGGGGATGAGCAGTTCTTC. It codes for CATSRDDNAGDEQFF.

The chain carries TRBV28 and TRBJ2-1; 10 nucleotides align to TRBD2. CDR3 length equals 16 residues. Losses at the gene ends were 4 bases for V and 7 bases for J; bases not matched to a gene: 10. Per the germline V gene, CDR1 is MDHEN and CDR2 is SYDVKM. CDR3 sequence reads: CASSSFLAGDLNEQFF. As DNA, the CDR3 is TGTGCCAGCAGTTCTTTTCTAGCGGGAGATTTGAATGAGCAGTTCTTC. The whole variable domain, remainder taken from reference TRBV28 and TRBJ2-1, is DVKVTQSSRYLVKRTGEKVFLECVQDMDHENMFWYRQDPGLGLRLIYFSYDVKMKEKGDIPEGYSVSREKKERFSLILESASTNQTSMYLCASSSFLAGDLNEQFFGPGTRLTVL.

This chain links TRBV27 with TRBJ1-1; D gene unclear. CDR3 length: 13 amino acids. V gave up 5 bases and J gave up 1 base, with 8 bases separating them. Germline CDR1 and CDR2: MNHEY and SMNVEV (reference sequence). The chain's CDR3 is CASSVVRNTEAFF. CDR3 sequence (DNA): TGTGCCAGCAGTGTAGTTAGGAACACTGAAGCTTTCTTT.

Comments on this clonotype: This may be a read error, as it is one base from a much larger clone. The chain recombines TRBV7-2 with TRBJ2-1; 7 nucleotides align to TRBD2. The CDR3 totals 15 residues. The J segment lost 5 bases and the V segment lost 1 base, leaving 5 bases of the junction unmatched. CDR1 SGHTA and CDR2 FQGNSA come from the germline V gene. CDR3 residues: CASSLVVGGHNEQFF. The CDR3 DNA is TGTGCCAGCAGCTTAGTAGTGGGAGGGCACAATGAGCAGTTCTTC.

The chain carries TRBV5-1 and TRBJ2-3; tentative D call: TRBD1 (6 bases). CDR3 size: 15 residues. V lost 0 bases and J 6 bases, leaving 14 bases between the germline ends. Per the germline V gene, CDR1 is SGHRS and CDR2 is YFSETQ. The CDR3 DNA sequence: TGCGCCAGCAGCTTGGTTCTACAGGGCCAGGATACGCAGTATTTT. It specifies CASSLVLQGQDTQYF. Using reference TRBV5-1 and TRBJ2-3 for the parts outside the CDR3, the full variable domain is KAGVTQTPRYLIKTRGQQVTLSCSPISGHRSVSWYQQTPGQGLQFLFEYFSETQRNKGNFPGRFSGRQFSNSRSEMNVSTLELGDSALYLCASSLVLQGQDTQYFGPGTRLTVL.

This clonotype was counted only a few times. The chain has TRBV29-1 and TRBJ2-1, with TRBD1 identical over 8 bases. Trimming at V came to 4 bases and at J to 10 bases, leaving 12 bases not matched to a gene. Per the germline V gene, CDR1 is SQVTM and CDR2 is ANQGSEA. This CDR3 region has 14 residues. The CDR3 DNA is TGCAGCGTTGCGGGACAGGTTCTTTACAGGGAGCAGTTCTTC. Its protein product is CSVAGQVLYREQFF.

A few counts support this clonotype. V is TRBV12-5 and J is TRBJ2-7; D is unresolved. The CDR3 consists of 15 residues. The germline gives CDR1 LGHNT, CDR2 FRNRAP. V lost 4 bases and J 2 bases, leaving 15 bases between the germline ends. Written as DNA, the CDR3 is TGTGCTAGTGGTTGGAACAGCCCTGATGCCTACGAGCAGTACTTC. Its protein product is CASGWNSPDAYEQYF.

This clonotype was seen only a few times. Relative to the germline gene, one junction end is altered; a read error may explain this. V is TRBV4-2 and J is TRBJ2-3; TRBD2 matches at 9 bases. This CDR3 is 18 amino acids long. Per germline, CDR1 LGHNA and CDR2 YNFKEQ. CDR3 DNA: TGTGCCAGCAGCGAAGACCCCAGCGGGAGGCCCAGGCCAGATACGCAGTATTTT. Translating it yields CASSEDPSGRPRPDTQYF.

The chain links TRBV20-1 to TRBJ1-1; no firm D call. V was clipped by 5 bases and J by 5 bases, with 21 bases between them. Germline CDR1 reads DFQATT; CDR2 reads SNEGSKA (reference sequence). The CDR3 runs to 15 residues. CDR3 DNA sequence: TGCAGTGCTGGGGAGGGTCTGACCGGCAGGACTGAAGCTTTCTTT. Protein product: CSAGEGLTGRTEAFF.

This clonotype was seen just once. The chain's CDR3 is CASSPWVGDTQYF. The CDR3 DNA is TGTGCCAGCAGCCCGTGGGTAGGAGATACGCAGTATTTT. V usage is TRBV11-2 and J usage is TRBJ2-3; the D is unclear. CDR1 is SGHAT, CDR2 FQNNGV, per germline. The CDR3 spans 13 residues. The germline V and J ends were trimmed by 5 bases and 5 bases, with 11 bases remaining between them.

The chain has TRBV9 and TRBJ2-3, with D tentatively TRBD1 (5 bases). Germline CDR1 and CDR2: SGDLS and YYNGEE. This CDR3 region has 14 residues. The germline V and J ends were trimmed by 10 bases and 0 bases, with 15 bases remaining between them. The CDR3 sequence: CAGSGAVSTDTQYF. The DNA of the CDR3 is TGTGCCGGAAGTGGGGCGGTTAGCACAGATACGCAGTATTTT.

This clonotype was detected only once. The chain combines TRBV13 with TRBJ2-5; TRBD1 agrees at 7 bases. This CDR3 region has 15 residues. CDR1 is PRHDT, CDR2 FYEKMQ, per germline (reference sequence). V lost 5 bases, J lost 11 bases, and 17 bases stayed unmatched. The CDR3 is CASSPTGDTSSGQYF. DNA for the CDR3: TGTGCCAGCAGCCCCACAGGGGACACGTCGTCCGGGCAGTACTTC. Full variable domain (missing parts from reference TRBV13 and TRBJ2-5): AAGVIQSPRHLIKEKRETATLKCYPIPRHDTVYWYQQGPGQDPQFLISFYEKMQSDKGSIPDRFSAQQFSDYHSELNMSSLELGDSALYFCASSPTGDTSSGQYFGPGTRLLVL.

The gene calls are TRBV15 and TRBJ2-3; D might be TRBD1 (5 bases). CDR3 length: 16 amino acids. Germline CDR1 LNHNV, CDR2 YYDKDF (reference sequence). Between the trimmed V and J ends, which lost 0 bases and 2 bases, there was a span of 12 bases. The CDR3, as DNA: TGTGCCACCAGCAGAGATACGACAGTACACACAGATACGCAGTATTTT. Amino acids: CATSRDTTVHTDTQYF.

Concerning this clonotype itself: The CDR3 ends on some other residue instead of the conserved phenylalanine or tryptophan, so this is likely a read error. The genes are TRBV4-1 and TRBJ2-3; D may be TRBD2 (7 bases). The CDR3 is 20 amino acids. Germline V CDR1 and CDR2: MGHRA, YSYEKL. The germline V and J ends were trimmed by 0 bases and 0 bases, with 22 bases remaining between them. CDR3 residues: CASSQDRPLRGAGSTDTQYV. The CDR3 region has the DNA TGCGCCAGCAGCCAAGATCGTCCCCTACGGGGGGCGGGTAGCACAGATACGCAGTATGTT.

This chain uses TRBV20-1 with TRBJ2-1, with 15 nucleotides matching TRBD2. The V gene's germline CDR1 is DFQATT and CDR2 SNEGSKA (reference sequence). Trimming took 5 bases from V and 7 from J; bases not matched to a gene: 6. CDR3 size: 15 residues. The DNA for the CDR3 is TGCAGTGCTGGTGGACTAGCGGGAGGGAAGAATGAGCAGTTCTTC. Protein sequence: CSAGGLAGGKNEQFF.

This chain's CDR3 is CASSPSGTVSYEQYF. The CDR3, as DNA: TGTGCCAGCAGCCCCTCGGGGACTGTCTCCTACGAGCAGTACTTC. The rearrangement joins TRBV7-8 to TRBJ2-7, with D perhaps matching TRBD2 (6 bases). CDR1 is SGHVS, CDR2 FQNEAQ, per germline. This CDR3 is built from 15 residues. The V and J ends lost 5 bases and 0 bases respectively, with 14 bases between them.

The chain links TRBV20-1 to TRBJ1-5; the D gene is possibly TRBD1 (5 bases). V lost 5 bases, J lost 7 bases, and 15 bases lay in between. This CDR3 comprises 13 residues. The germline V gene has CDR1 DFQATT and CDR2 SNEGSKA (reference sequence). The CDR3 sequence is CSAGGAHNQPQHF. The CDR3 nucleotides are TGCAGTGCTGGAGGGGCCCACAACCAGCCCCAGCATTTT.

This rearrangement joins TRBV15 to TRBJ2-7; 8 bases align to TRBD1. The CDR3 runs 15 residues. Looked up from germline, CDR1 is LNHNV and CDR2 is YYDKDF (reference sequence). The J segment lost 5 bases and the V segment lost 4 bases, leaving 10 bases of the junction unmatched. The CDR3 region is CATSMGQAGNDEQYF. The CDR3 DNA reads TGTGCCACCAGCATGGGACAGGCAGGGAACGACGAGCAGTACTTC.

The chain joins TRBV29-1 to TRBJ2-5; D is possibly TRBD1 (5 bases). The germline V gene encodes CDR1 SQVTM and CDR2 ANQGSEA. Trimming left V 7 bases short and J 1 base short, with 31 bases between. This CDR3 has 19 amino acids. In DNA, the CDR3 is TGCAGCGCTGTCGGAGACAGCGTAACCCCCCTTCCAACCCAAGAGACCCAGTACTTC. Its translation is CSAVGDSVTPLPTQETQYF.

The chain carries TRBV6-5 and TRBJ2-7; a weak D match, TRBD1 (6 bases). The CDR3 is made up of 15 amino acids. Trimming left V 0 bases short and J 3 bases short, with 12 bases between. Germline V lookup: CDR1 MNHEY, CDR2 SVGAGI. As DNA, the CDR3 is TGTGCCAGCAGTTACTCGCAGGACAGCTACTACGAGCAGTACTTC. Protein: CASSYSQDSYYEQYF.